The TCR beta chain described here comes from a study of beta chain features in type 1 diabetes. For this clone: Antigen: not known.

Expressed TCRB transcripts were sequenced, since all the RNA that had been isolated was reverse transcribed. Clones were sequenced by immunoSEQ multiplex PCR, and TCRdb holds only the in-frame ones, with some missing. This sample has over 100,000 clones; around 40% occur once, and the top ten carry roughly 0.059%. CD4+ cells of the naive, central memory, regulatory and stem cell-like memory types were sorted via CD45RO/CCR7/CD25/CD127/CD95/CD27. The CDR3 totals 17 residues. The germline CDR1 and CDR2 sequences are SQVTM and ANQGSEA. V gave up 6 bases and J gave up 5 bases; unmatched junction bases: 12. Study outcomes and limitations: The study left unresolved whether HLA type influences TCRB rearrangement. Using cDNA template may skew counts toward highly expressing activated cells. It was among patients, rather than healthy donors, that naive, central memory and Treg TCRB repertoires appeared more similar.

Sequenced: stem cell memory CD4+ T cells from blood. The chain couples TRBV29-1 to TRBJ2-2; 13 bases are a match to TRBD2. The clonotype was recovered from a woman aged 18 to 35 in good health. Here the CDR3 DNA reads TGCAGCGTACTTATCACTAGCGGGAGGGCCCGAACCGGGGAGCTGTTTTTT. Translating it yields CSVLITSGRARTGELFF.